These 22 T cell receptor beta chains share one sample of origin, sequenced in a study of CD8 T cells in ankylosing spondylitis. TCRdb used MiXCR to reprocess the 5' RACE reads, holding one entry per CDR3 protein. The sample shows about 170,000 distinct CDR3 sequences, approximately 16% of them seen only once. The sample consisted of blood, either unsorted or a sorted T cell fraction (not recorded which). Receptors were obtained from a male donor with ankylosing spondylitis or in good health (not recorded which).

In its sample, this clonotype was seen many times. The CDR3 sequence is CASSFSGTEAFF. The CDR3 DNA follows: TGTGCCAGCAGTTTCTCTGGAACTGAAGCTTTCTTT. V gene TRBV28 combines with J gene TRBJ1-1, with D hard to call. V dropped 3 bases and J dropped 5 bases, with 7 bases sitting between them. The length of the CDR3 is 12 residues. Germline V lookup: CDR1 MDHEN, CDR2 SYDVKM.

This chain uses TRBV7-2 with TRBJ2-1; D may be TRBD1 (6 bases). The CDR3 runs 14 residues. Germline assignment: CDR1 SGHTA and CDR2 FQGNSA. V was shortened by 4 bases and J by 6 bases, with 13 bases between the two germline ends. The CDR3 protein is CASSWVGTRNEQFF. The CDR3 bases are TGTGCCAGCAGCTGGGTAGGGACACGCAATGAGCAGTTCTTC.

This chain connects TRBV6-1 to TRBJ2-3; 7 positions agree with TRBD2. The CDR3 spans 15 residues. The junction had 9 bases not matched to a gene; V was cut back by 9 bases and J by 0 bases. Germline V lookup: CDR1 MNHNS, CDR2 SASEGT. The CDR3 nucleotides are TGTGCCAGTTCCCGACTAGCTGAAAGCACAGATACGCAGTATTTT. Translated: CASSRLAESTDTQYF.

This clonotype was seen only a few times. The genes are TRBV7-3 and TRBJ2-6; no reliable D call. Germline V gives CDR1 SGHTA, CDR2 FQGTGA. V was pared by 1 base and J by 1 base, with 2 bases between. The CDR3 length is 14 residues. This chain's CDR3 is CASSLKSGANVLTF. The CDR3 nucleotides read TGTGCCAGCAGCTTAAAATCTGGGGCCAACGTCCTGACTTTC.

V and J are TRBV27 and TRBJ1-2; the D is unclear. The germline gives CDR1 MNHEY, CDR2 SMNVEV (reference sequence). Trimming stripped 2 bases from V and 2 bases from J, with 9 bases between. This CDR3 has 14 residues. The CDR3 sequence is CASSLRGLNYGYTF. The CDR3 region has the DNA TGTGCCAGCAGTTTAAGAGGGCTCAACTATGGCTACACCTTC.

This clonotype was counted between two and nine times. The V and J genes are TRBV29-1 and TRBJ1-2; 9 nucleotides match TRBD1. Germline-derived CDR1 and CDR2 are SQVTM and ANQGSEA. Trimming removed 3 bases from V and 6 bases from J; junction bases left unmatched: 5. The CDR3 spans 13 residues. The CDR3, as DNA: TGCAGCGTTGATATGACAGGGGGGGATGGCTACACCTTC. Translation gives CSVDMTGGDGYTF.

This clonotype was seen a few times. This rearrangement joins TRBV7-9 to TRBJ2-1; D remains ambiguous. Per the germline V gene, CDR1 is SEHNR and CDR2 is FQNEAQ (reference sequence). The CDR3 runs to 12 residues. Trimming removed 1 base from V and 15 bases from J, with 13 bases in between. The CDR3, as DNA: TGTGCCAGCAGCTTAGAGGTTAATCCGGGGTTCTTC. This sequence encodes CASSLEVNPGFF. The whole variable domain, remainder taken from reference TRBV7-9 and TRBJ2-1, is DTGVSQNPRHKITKRGQNVTFRCDPISEHNRLYWYRQTLGQGPEFLTYFQNEAQLEKSRLLSDRFSAERPKGSFSTLEIQRTEQGDSAMYLCASSLEVNPGFFGPGTRLTVL.

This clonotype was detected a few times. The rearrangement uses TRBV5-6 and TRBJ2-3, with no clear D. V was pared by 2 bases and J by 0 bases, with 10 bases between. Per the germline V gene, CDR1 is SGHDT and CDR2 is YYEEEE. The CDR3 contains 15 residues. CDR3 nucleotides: TGTGCCAGCAGCTTAAGTTACAGAAGCACAGATACGCAGTATTTT. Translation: CASSLSYRSTDTQYF.

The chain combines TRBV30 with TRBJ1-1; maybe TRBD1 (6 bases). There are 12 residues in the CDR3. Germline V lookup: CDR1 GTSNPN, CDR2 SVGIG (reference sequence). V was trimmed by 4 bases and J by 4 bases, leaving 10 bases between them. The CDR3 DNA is TGTGCCTGGAACCCAGGGGCCACTGAAGCTTTCTTT. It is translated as CAWNPGATEAFF.

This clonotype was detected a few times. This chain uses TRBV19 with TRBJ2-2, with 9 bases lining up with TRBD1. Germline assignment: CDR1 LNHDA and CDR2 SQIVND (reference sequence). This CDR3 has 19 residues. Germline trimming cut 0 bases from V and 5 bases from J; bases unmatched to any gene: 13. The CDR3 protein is CASSIDPYRGRGNTGELFF. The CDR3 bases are TGTGCCAGTAGTATAGATCCCTACAGGGGGCGCGGGAATACCGGGGAGCTGTTTTTT.

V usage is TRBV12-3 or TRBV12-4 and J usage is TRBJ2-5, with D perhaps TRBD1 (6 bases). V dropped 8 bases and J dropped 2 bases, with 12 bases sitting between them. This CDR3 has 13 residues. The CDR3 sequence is CASDYGTQETQYF. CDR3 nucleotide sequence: TGTGCCAGCGACTACGGGACACAAGAGACCCAGTACTTC.

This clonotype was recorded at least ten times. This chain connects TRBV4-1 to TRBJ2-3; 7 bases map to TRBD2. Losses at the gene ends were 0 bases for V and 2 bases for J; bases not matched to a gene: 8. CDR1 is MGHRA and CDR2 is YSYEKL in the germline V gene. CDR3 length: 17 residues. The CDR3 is CASSQDRMAGATDTQYF. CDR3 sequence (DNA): TGCGCCAGCAGCCAAGATCGTATGGCGGGAGCCACAGATACGCAGTATTTT.

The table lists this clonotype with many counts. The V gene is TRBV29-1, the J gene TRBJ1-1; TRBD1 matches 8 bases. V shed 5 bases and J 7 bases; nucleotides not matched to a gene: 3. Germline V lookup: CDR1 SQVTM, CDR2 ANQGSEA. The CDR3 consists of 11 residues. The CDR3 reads CSVSTGVEAFF. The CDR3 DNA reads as TGCAGCGTTTCGACAGGGGTTGAAGCTTTCTTT.

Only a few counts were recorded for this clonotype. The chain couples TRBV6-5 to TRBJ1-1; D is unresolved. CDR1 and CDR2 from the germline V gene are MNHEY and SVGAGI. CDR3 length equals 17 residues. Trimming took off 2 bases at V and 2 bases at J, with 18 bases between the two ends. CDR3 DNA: TGTGCCAGCAGTTACACAAGAACGGGCGGCCACAACACTGAAGCTTTCTTT. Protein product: CASSYTRTGGHNTEAFF.

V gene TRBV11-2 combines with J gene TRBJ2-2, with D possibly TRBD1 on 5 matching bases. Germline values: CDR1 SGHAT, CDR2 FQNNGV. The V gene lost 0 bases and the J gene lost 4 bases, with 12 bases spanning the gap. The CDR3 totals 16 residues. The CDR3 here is CASSLEGLDLTGELFF. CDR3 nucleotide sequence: TGTGCCAGCAGCTTAGAGGGGCTAGATCTCACCGGGGAGCTGTTTTTT. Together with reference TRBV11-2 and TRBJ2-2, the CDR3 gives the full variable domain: EAGVAQSPRYKIIEKRQSVAFWCNPISGHATLYWYQQILGQGPKLLIQFQNNGVVDDSQLPKDRFSAERLKGVDSTLKIQPAKLEDSAVYLCASSLEGLDLTGELFFGEGSRLTVL.

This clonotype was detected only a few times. Here the CDR3 reads CASSHDGEAFF. The CDR3, as DNA: TGTGCCAGCAGCCACGACGGTGAAGCTTTCTTT. The V call is TRBV3-1, the J call TRBJ1-1; unclear D gene. The CDR3 consists of 11 residues. The V gene's germline CDR1 is LGHDT and CDR2 YNNKEL (reference sequence). Trimming pared 3 bases from V and 7 bases from J, leaving 6 bases between.

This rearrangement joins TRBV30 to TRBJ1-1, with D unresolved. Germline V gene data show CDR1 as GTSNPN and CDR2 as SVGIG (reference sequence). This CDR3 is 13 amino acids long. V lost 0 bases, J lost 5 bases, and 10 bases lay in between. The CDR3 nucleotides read TGTGCCTGGAGTGTACGAAGGGATACTGAAGCTTTCTTT. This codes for CAWSVRRDTEAFF.

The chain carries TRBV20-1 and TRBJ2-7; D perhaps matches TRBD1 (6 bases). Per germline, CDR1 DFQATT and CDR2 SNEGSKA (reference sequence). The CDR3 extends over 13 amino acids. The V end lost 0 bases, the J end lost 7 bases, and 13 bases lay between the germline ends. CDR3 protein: CSARDRTDGEQYF. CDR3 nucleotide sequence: TGCAGTGCTAGAGATCGGACAGACGGGGAGCAGTACTTC.

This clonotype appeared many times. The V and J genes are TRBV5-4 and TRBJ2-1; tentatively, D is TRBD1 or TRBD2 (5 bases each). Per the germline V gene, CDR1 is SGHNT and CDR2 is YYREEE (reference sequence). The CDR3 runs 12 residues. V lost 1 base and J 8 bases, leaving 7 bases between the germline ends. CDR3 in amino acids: CASSLRGHEQFF. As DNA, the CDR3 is TGTGCCAGCAGCTTGAGGGGACATGAGCAGTTCTTC.

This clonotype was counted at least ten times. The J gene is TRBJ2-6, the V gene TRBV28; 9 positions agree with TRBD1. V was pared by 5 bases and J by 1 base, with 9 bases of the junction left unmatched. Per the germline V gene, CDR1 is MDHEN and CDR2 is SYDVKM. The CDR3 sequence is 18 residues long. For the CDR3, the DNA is TGTGCCAGCAGTGGCCTGGGACAGGGAAGATCTGGGGCCAACGTCCTGACTTTC. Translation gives CASSGLGQGRSGANVLTF.

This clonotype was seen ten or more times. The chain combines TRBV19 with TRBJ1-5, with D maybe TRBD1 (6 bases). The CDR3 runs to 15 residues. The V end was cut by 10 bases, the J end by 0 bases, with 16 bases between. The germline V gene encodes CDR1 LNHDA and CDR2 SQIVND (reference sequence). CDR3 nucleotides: TGTGCCACAGAACCAACAGGGTATAGCAATCAGCCCCAGCATTTT. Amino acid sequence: CATEPTGYSNQPQHF.

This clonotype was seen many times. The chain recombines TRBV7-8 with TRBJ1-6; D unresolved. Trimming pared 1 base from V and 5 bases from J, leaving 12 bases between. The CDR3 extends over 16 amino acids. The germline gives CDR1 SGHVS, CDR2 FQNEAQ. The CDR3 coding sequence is TGTGCCAGCAGCTTAGGAGCACTCGCCAATAATTCACCCCTCCACTTT. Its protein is CASSLGALANNSPLHF.